These 14 T cell receptor beta chains originate from one sample sequenced in a study of quantifying T cell responses using KT2 cells. Study summary: RNA was reverse transcribed with TCR alpha and beta constant-region primers.

A single-stranded UMI oligo with SP2 sequence was ligated to cDNA 3' ends. An equimolar mix of RC1.1 and RC1.2 primed the beta chain across TRBC1 and TRBC2. TCRdb re-derived calls from the UMI-ligation and nested PCR reads in MiXCR, one entry per CDR3 protein. The sample shows some 50,000 distinct CDR3 sequences, around 10% of them seen only once. Sequences were obtained from PBMCs spiked with cells of the T cell clone KT2. Receptor source: a human donor.

This clonotype was seen many times. CDR3 in amino acids: CASSRQQGAASGANVLTF. In DNA form, the CDR3 reads TGTGCCAGCAGCCGCCAACAGGGAGCGGCCTCTGGGGCCAACGTCCTGACTTTC. The V and J genes are TRBV6-5 and TRBJ2-6, with D possibly matching TRBD1 (6 bases). Germline CDR1 is MNHEY and CDR2 is SVGAGI. CDR3 length equals 18 residues. V was shortened by 6 bases and J by 0 bases, with 18 bases between the two germline ends.

This chain links TRBV29-1 with TRBJ2-1; 9 nucleotides match TRBD2. In germline, CDR1 is SQVTM, CDR2 ANQGSEA. CDR3 length equals 16 residues. V lost 0 bases and J lost 8; bases outside the gene matches: 11. CDR3 region: CSVEDLIDSGSYEQFF. The CDR3 region has the DNA TGCAGCGTTGAAGATCTAATCGATAGCGGGAGCTATGAGCAGTTCTTC.

This clonotype occurred many times. The V and J genes are TRBV5-4 and TRBJ2-5; D not resolved. The V end lost 0 bases, the J end lost 1 base, and 4 bases lay between the germline ends. Germline V gene data show CDR1 as SGHNT and CDR2 as YYREEE (reference sequence). The CDR3 spans 13 residues. DNA for the CDR3: TGTGCCAGCAGCTTGGGCAGCCAAGAGACCCAGTACTTC. It codes for CASSLGSQETQYF.

The V and J genes are TRBV6-1 and TRBJ2-3; no reliable D call. Deletions cut 6 bases from V and 5 bases from J, with 18 bases between. CDR1 is MNHNS and CDR2 is SASEGT in the germline V gene. The CDR3 runs 15 residues. The CDR3 spells CASRSIQSDGDTQYF. The CDR3 nucleotides read TGTGCCAGCAGATCGATACAATCAGATGGAGATACGCAGTATTTT.

This clonotype was recorded at least ten times. The chain joins TRBV20-1 to TRBJ2-3; possible D gene TRBD1, 5 bases. Germline V gives CDR1 DFQATT, CDR2 SNEGSKA (reference sequence). CDR3 length equals 15 residues. Trimming stripped 3 bases from V and 4 bases from J, with 17 bases between. CDR3 nucleotides: TGCAGTGCTAGGGCGTATGGGGCCGAGGCAGATACGCAGTATTTT. It yields the protein CSARAYGAEADTQYF.

This clonotype was observed a few times. This chain links TRBV6-2 or TRBV6-3 with TRBJ1-1, with D possibly being TRBD1 (6 bases). The CDR3 has 18 amino acids. Trimming cost V 6 bases and J 4 bases, with 27 bases left between them. The V gene's germline CDR1 is MNHEY and CDR2 SVGEGT. The CDR3 protein is CASSPLSGQPWSGTEAFF. The CDR3 DNA reads as TGTGCCAGCAGCCCCCTGTCTGGACAGCCTTGGTCGGGCACTGAAGCTTTCTTT.

The table lists this clonotype with a few counts. The rearrangement links TRBV18 to TRBJ1-2; 7 positions match TRBD1. The germline gives CDR1 KGHSH, CDR2 LQKENI. The CDR3 loop spans 13 amino acids. Trimming removed 5 bases from V and 4 bases from J; junction bases left unmatched: 4. The DNA of the CDR3 is TGTGCCAGCTCATCGACAGGGATCTATGGCTACACCTTC. As protein: CASSSTGIYGYTF.

CDR3: CASSPGREQFF. Here the CDR3 DNA reads TGTGCCAGCAGCCCAGGGCGGGAGCAGTTCTTC. The genes are TRBV14 and TRBJ2-1; tentative D call: TRBD1 (5 bases). The V gene lost 4 bases and the J gene lost 10 bases, with 8 bases spanning the gap. The CDR3 covers 11 residues. Germline V gene sequence: CDR1 SGHDN, CDR2 FVKESK.

In its sample, this clonotype was seen a few times. The V and J genes are TRBV10-1 and TRBJ1-1; maybe TRBD1 (5 bases). Trimming removed 10 bases from V and 6 bases from J, with 21 bases in between. The length of the CDR3 is 14 residues. Germline CDR1 and CDR2: WNHNN and SYGVQD (reference sequence). The CDR3 DNA sequence: TGCGCCACCAGCGCGAGGGGCGCTTCAGCTGAAGCTTTCTTT. This gives the protein CATSARGASAEAFF.

The V gene is TRBV6-4, the J gene TRBJ1-2; D is uncertain. Germline-derived CDR1 and CDR2 are MRHNA and SNTAGT. This CDR3 has 14 amino acids. The germline V and J ends were trimmed by 11 bases and 8 bases, with 24 bases remaining between them. CDR3 in DNA: TGTGCCCCCCCCGAGAGGTACCCCACGGGGGGCTACACCTTC. Translated, it gives CAPPERYPTGGYTF.

V is TRBV20-1 and J is TRBJ2-5; D might be TRBD1 (6 bases). The CDR3 has 15 amino acids. V was cut by 6 bases and J by 2 bases, with 19 bases left in between. The germline V gene encodes CDR1 DFQATT and CDR2 SNEGSKA (reference sequence). The CDR3 bases are TGCAGTGCCATAGACAAGGACAGCAATCAAGAGACCCAGTACTTC. As protein: CSAIDKDSNQETQYF.

The V call is TRBV6-5, the J call TRBJ2-3; 10 bases match TRBD1. This CDR3 spans 18 amino acids. Germline CDR1 MNHEY, CDR2 SVGAGI. Germline trimming cut 2 bases from V and 3 bases from J; bases unmatched to any gene: 11. The CDR3 reads CASSYLSAWDRGTDTQYF. In DNA form, the CDR3 reads TGTGCCAGCAGTTACCTCTCCGCCTGGGACAGGGGAACAGATACGCAGTATTTT.

The J gene is TRBJ2-6, the V gene TRBV19; D ambiguous. CDR3 length: 16 amino acids. Germline V lookup: CDR1 LNHDA, CDR2 SQIVND (reference sequence). Trimming cost V 0 bases and J 0 bases, with 6 bases left between them. The CDR3 DNA reads TGTGCCAGTAGTATAGATCAATACTCTGGGGCCAACGTCCTGACTTTC. The encoded protein is CASSIDQYSGANVLTF.

This clonotype was recorded many times. This sequence joins TRBV20-1 and TRBJ2-1, with TRBD2 identical over 7 bases. The CDR3 is 18 residues long. The germline V gene has CDR1 DFQATT and CDR2 SNEGSKA (reference sequence). V was pared by 3 bases and J by 3 bases, with 17 bases of the junction left unmatched. The CDR3: CSARRNRRGSNIYNEQFF. In DNA, the CDR3 is TGCAGTGCTAGGCGGAATCGGCGGGGGAGCAACATCTACAATGAGCAGTTCTTC.